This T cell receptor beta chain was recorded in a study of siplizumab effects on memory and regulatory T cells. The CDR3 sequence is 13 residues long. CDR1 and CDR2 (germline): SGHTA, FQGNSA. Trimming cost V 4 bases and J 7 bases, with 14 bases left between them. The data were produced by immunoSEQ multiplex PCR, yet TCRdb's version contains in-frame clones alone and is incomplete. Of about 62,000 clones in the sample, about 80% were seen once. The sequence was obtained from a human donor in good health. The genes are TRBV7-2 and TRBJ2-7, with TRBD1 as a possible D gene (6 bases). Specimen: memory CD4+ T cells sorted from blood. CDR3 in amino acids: CASSSAQGREQYF. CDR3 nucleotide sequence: TGTGCCAGCAGCTCGGCGCAGGGGAGAGAGCAGTACTTC.